This T cell receptor (beta chain) was identified in a study of blood T cell repertoires in COVID-19. The wider study: Sources were T cells, B-cell-depleted T cells, or PBMCs; the material itself was cDNA or gDNA.

Per the germline V gene, CDR1 is LGHDT and CDR2 is YNNKEL (reference sequence). The length of the CDR3 is 13 residues. V trimming: 4 bases; J trimming: 6 bases; junction bases outside the gene matches: 2. In the source study's methods: By means of reference gene primer amplification, nucleated cell counts were estimated. The data were produced by immunoSEQ multiplex PCR, yet TCRdb's version contains in-frame clones alone and is incomplete. V and J calls and clone size come straight from that table; D and trimming were deduced from the DNA. The table has fewer than 250,000 clones, about four fifths seen once.

Sequencing was carried out using peripheral blood. The source is a woman aged 45-65 years with acute or convalescent COVID-19. J is TRBJ2-4 and V is TRBV3-1 (or the pseudogene TRBV3-2), with 8 bases matching TRBD2. The CDR3 loop reads CASSPGGGNIQYF. CDR3 bases: TGTGCCAGCAGCCCCGGGGGGGGAAACATTCAGTACTTC.